Following are 27 T cell receptor beta chains from one sample sequenced in a study of T cells after posttransplantation cyclophosphamide. Treatment was busulfan-fludarabine conditioning, a marrow graft, and cyclophosphamide on days +3 and +4. Sequenced by immunoSEQ multiplex PCR; TCRdb stores in-frame clones only, minus some. The sample contains about 3,200 clones, none of them singletons. Material: PBMCs, obtained after allogeneic stem cell transplant with posttransplant cyclophosphamide. The receptors here all came from a female patient in her 60s who received an allogeneic stem cell transplant from a related donor and was CMV-positive. Part of the T cells may come from the graft donor.

This clone was counted at least ten times. The chain carries TRBV4-1 and TRBJ2-7, with 10 bases aligning to TRBD1. In germline, CDR1 is MGHRA, CDR2 YSYEKL. The ends lost 0 bases at V and 2 bases at J; junction bases unmatched: 7. This CDR3 has 17 residues. CDR3 in amino acids: CASSQDRPGQGPYEQYF. The CDR3 bases are TGCGCCAGCAGCCAAGACCGACCGGGACAGGGGCCCTACGAGCAGTACTTC.

This clone was observed many times. This rearrangement joins TRBV12-3 or TRBV12-4 to TRBJ2-7; 8 bases map to TRBD2. V trimming: 6 bases; J trimming: 0 bases; junction bases outside the gene matches: 4. CDR3 length: 14 amino acids. Here the CDR3 DNA reads TGTGCCAGCAGGACGGGGGGGACCTCCTACGAGCAGTACTTC. As protein: CASRTGGTSYEQYF.

This clone was seen repeatedly, ten times or more. This chain connects TRBV28 to TRBJ2-7; 10 bases map to TRBD1. The CDR3 is 14 residues long. Germline V lookup: CDR1 MDHEN, CDR2 SYDVKM. The J segment lost 8 bases and the V segment lost 5 bases, leaving 9 bases of the junction unmatched. This CDR3 reads CASSRGQGVWKQYF. The CDR3, as DNA: TGTGCCAGCAGTCGCGGACAGGGGGTTTGGAAGCAGTACTTC.

The table lists this clone with a few counts. The chain links TRBV5-1 to TRBJ2-2, with 7 bases that match TRBD2. This CDR3 has 16 amino acids. V shed 6 bases and J 6 bases; nucleotides not matched to a gene: 14. CDR1 is SGHRS, CDR2 YFSETQ, per germline. The CDR3 here is CASKMVAGPAPGELFF. The CDR3 nucleotides read TGCGCCAGCAAGATGGTAGCGGGCCCGGCCCCCGGGGAGCTGTTTTTT.

This clone showed up many times. V usage is TRBV5-1 and J usage is TRBJ2-1; 14 nucleotides line up with TRBD2. Per germline, CDR1 SGHRS and CDR2 YFSETQ. V lost 7 bases to trimming and J lost 8 bases; unmatched junction nucleotides: 8. The CDR3 is 15 amino acids. As DNA, the CDR3 is TGCGCCAGCCGACCACGACTAGCGGGAGGGGATGAGCAGTTCTTC. It is translated as CASRPRLAGGDEQFF. Filled out from reference TRBV5-1 and TRBJ2-1, the complete variable domain reads KAGVTQTPRYLIKTRGQQVTLSCSPISGHRSVSWYQQTPGQGLQFLFEYFSETQRNKGNFPGRFSGRQFSNSRSEMNVSTLELGDSALYLCASRPRLAGGDEQFFGPGTRLTVL.

In this sample, this clone turned up many times. The chain has TRBV9 and TRBJ2-3; unclear D gene. Germline lookup yields CDR1 SGDLS and CDR2 YYNGEE. Trimming left V 0 bases short and J 6 bases short, with 14 bases between. The CDR3 runs to 15 residues. The CDR3 bases are TGTGCCAGCAGCGTAGTCCTAACCCCACCGGATACGCAGTATTTT. Translated: CASSVVLTPPDTQYF.

In its sample, this clone is medium-sized. The chain carries TRBV12-3 or TRBV12-4 and TRBJ2-4; 8 nucleotides align to TRBD1. The CDR3 runs to 16 residues. The V segment lost 5 bases and the J segment 7 bases; nucleotides outside the gene matches: 13. CDR3 in amino acids: CASSARTGWSLNIQYF. CDR3 sequence (DNA): TGTGCCAGCAGTGCACGGACAGGGTGGAGTCTCAACATTCAGTACTTC.

This clone has only a few counts. This chain uses TRBV28 with TRBJ2-1, with TRBD2 matching over 13 bases. Germline V lookup: CDR1 MDHEN, CDR2 SYDVKM. V shed 6 bases, J shed 3 bases, and the junction held 8 bases outside the gene matches. CDR3 length: 17 residues. The CDR3 is CASSLTSGRARYNEQFF. CDR3 nucleotide sequence: TGTGCCAGCAGCCTAACTAGCGGGAGGGCACGCTACAATGAGCAGTTCTTC. The variable domain in full, with the rest retrieved from reference TRBV28 and TRBJ2-1, is DVKVTQSSRYLVKRTGEKVFLECVQDMDHENMFWYRQDPGLGLRLIYFSYDVKMKEKGDIPEGYSVSREKKERFSLILESASTNQTSMYLCASSLTSGRARYNEQFFGPGTRLTVL.

This clone was counted ten times or more. The chain is built from TRBV15 and TRBJ2-1, with D tentatively TRBD2 (6 bases). The CDR3 is 14 residues long. Germline V gives CDR1 LNHNV, CDR2 YYDKDF (reference sequence). With 2 bases removed from V and 4 bases from J, the gap between germline ends came to 9 bases. CDR3 in amino acids: CATSRPGRYNEQFF. The DNA for the CDR3 is TGTGCCACCAGCAGACCAGGGAGGTACAATGAGCAGTTCTTC. The full variable domain, rest sourced from reference TRBV15 and TRBJ2-1, is DAMVIQNPRYQVTQFGKPVTLSCSQTLNHNVMYWYQQKSSQAPKLLFHYYDKDFNNEADTPDNFQSRRPNTSFCFLDIRSPGLGDTAMYLCATSRPGRYNEQFFGPGTRLTVL.

This clone has a count of ten or more. This chain connects TRBV5-4 to TRBJ2-1, with 8 bases matching TRBD1. This CDR3 has 17 amino acids. Germline CDR1 is SGHNT and CDR2 is YYREEE (reference sequence). The V gene end was trimmed by 4 bases and the J gene end by 2 bases; junction bases not matched to a gene: 11. The CDR3 DNA reads as TGTGCCAGCAGCCGAGTCTCAGGACAGGGACCCTACAATGAGCAGTTCTTC. Amino acids: CASSRVSGQGPYNEQFF.

This clone appeared many times. V and J are TRBV6-1 and TRBJ1-3; D unresolved. Germline V gene lookup returns CDR1 MNHNS and CDR2 SASEGT. This CDR3 has 13 residues. With 11 bases removed from V and 0 bases from J, the gap between germline ends came to 11 bases. Here the CDR3 reads CAVRLLSGNTIYF. CDR3 coding DNA: TGTGCCGTAAGACTGCTCTCTGGAAACACCATATATTTT.

This clone was picked up many times. The chain joins TRBV6-6 to TRBJ1-5; TRBD1 matches 9 bases. CDR1 and CDR2 from the germline V gene are MNHNY and SVGAGI (reference sequence). After removal of 6 bases from V and 5 bases from J, the junction contained 5 bases not matched to a gene. This CDR3 contains 14 residues. As DNA, the CDR3 is TGTGCCAGCAGGGGGACAGGGCCCCATCAGCCCCAGCATTTT. It encodes CASRGTGPHQPQHF.

This clone was seen at least ten times. This chain connects TRBV11-2 to TRBJ1-1; possibly TRBD1 for D (6 bases). Germline-derived CDR1 and CDR2 are SGHAT and FQNNGV. The CDR3 sequence is 14 residues long. Trimming pared 4 bases from V and 1 base from J, leaving 10 bases between. The CDR3 DNA is TGTGCCAGCAGCTGGACAGTTCAGAACACTGAAGCTTTCTTT. Protein product: CASSWTVQNTEAFF.

This clone counts as medium-sized. This chain links TRBV5-6 with TRBJ2-7, with a tentative D call TRBD2 (6 bases). Trimming pared 3 bases from V and 9 bases from J, leaving 13 bases between. The CDR3 is made up of 12 amino acids. Germline V lookup: CDR1 SGHDT, CDR2 YYEEEE. For the CDR3, the DNA is TGTGCCAGCAGCTCTTTCGGGGGATCGCAGTACTTC. Its protein is CASSSFGGSQYF.

This clone has ten or more counts. CDR3 nucleotide sequence: TGCAGTGCTAGAGTTACTAGTGAGCAGTTCTTC. Translating it yields CSARVTSEQFF. The rearrangement joins TRBV20-1 to TRBJ2-1; TRBD2 is a possible D gene (5 bases). The CDR3 covers 11 residues. V lost 1 base and J 9 bases, leaving 7 bases between the germline ends. Germline CDR1 DFQATT, CDR2 SNEGSKA (reference sequence).

This clone has at least ten counts. The genes are TRBV5-8 and TRBJ1-3, with 7 bases matching TRBD1. The CDR3 totals 17 residues. With V trimmed by 2 bases and J by 5 bases, 13 bases remained unmatched. Germline V gene sequence: CDR1 SGHTS, CDR2 YDEGEE. The CDR3 loop reads CASSLTSGTETRNTIYF. In DNA form, the CDR3 reads TGTGCCAGCAGCTTAACCTCCGGGACAGAAACAAGAAACACCATATATTTT.

The J gene is TRBJ2-5, the V gene TRBV19; 11 nucleotides match TRBD1. The CDR3 has 16 residues. Unmatched junction bases numbered 7, after V lost 3 bases and J lost 4 bases. The germline gives CDR1 LNHDA, CDR2 SQIVND (reference sequence). The CDR3 reads CASSIPGTGGRETQYF. The CDR3 DNA sequence: TGTGCCAGTAGTATCCCCGGGACAGGGGGGAGAGAGACCCAGTACTTC. Combining the CDR3 with reference TRBV19 and TRBJ2-5 gives the whole variable domain DGGITQSPKYLFRKEGQNVTLSCEQNLNHDAMYWYRQDPGQGLRLIYYSQIVNDFQKGDIAEGYSVSREKKESFPLTVTSAQKNPTAFYLCASSIPGTGGRETQYFGPGTRLLVL.

Judged by abundance, this clone is medium-sized. The J gene is TRBJ2-5, the V gene TRBV30; 7 bases align to TRBD2. V was clipped by 5 bases and J by 5 bases; unmatched bases: 11. The CDR3 spans 14 residues. CDR1 is GTSNPN, CDR2 SVGIG, per germline (reference sequence). The chain's CDR3 is CAWSEGRGWETQYF. The CDR3 region has the DNA TGTGCCTGGTCCGAGGGGAGGGGTTGGGAGACCCAGTACTTC.

This clone is medium-sized by share. The same CDR3 can be traced to other DNA sequences in this sample. This chain uses TRBV27 with TRBJ2-1; D gene uncertain. The CDR3 contains 11 residues. CDR1 is MNHEY, CDR2 SMNVEV, per germline (reference sequence). V lost 5 bases to trimming and J lost 4 bases, with 3 bases between them. CDR3 DNA sequence: TGTGCCAGCAGTCTTTACAATGAGCAGTTCTTC. Residues: CASSLYNEQFF.

This clone was observed at least ten times. The rearrangement uses TRBV4-3 and TRBJ2-1, with 10 bases matching TRBD2. There are 19 residues in the CDR3. Germline CDR1 is LGHNA and CDR2 is YSLEER. V was clipped by 0 bases and J by 6 bases; unmatched bases: 14. The CDR3 nucleotides are TGCGCCAGCAGCCAAGATCCTAGCGGGGGACAACTACAACGCAATGAGCAGTTCTTC. It yields the protein CASSQDPSGGQLQRNEQFF.

This clone was picked up many times. The V and J genes are TRBV6-6 and TRBJ2-5; D perhaps matches TRBD1 (6 bases). Germline-derived CDR1 and CDR2 are MNHNY and SVGAGI (reference sequence). This CDR3 is 14 amino acids long. V was cut by 5 bases and J by 3 bases, with 13 bases left in between. CDR3 loop: CASSPVPGEETQYF. As DNA, the CDR3 is TGTGCCAGCAGTCCCGTTCCAGGGGAAGAGACCCAGTACTTC.

In its sample, this clone was seen many times. V and J are TRBV12-3 or TRBV12-4 and TRBJ2-1, with D possibly being TRBD1 (6 bases). V shed 3 bases and J shed 7 bases, with 13 bases lying between them. CDR3 size: 14 residues. The CDR3 DNA is TGTGCCAGCAGTTTGGGACACACTTTTAATGAGCAGTTCTTC. Translated: CASSLGHTFNEQFF.

This clone appeared many times. V and J are TRBV7-9 and TRBJ2-3; 8 bases fit TRBD2. The CDR3 is 15 residues long. The trim removed 3 bases at V and 6 bases at J, leaving 8 bases unmatched. Germline V gene sequence: CDR1 SEHNR, CDR2 FQNEAQ (reference sequence). CDR3 loop: CASSLNSGVRDTQYF. CDR3 DNA sequence: TGTGCCAGCAGCTTGAATAGCGGGGTCAGGGATACGCAGTATTTT.

This clone was counted at least ten times. The chain recombines TRBV7-9 with TRBJ2-1; tentative D call: TRBD2 (5 bases). Trimming left V 5 bases short and J 10 bases short, with 15 bases between. CDR1 and CDR2 (germline): SEHNR, FQNEAQ (reference sequence). The CDR3 covers 13 residues. The CDR3: CASSRPTSTEQFF. In DNA form, the CDR3 reads TGTGCCAGCAGCCGTCCTACTAGTACCGAGCAGTTCTTC. The variable domain in full, completed from reference TRBV7-9 and TRBJ2-1, reads DTGVSQNPRHKITKRGQNVTFRCDPISEHNRLYWYRQTLGQGPEFLTYFQNEAQLEKSRLLSDRFSAERPKGSFSTLEIQRTEQGDSAMYLCASSRPTSTEQFFGPGTRLTVL.

This clone was detected many times. This chain joins TRBV7-9 and TRBJ1-2; a possible D gene is TRBD1 (6 bases). Trimming stripped 6 bases from V and 4 bases from J, with 21 bases between. From germline, CDR1 is SEHNR and CDR2 FQNEAQ (reference sequence). The CDR3 is 16 residues long. The CDR3 DNA is TGTGCCAGCAGGTATTTACAGGGAACTATCGGCTATGGCTACACCTTC. Amino acid sequence: CASRYLQGTIGYGYTF.

There are many counts of this clone. The chain recombines TRBV12-3 or TRBV12-4 with TRBJ2-7, with TRBD2 identical over 7 bases. V dropped 5 bases and J dropped 0; count of bases not matched to a gene: 10. The CDR3 has 16 residues. The CDR3 DNA reads as TGTGCCAGCAGTCGACGTTCTAGCGGTAGCTCCTACGAGCAGTACTTC. Protein product: CASSRRSSGSSYEQYF.

This clone was picked up many times. V is TRBV2 and J is TRBJ1-2; D not resolved. This CDR3 has 10 residues. The V gene lost 7 bases and the J gene lost 7 bases, with 7 bases spanning the gap. Germline V gene sequence: CDR1 SNHLY, CDR2 FYNNEI. CDR3 nucleotides: TGTGCCAGCAAGATCAGTGGCTACACCTTC. Protein: CASKISGYTF.